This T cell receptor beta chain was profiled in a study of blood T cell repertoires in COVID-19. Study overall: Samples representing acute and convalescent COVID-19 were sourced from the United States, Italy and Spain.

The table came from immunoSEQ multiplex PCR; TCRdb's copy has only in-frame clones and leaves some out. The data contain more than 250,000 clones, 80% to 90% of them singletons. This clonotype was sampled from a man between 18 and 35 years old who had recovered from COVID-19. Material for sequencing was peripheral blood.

Here the CDR3 DNA reads TGTGCCAGCAGCTCCCCCGGGGACAGAAACCAAACTGAAGCTTTCTTT. This gives the protein CASSSPGDRNQTEAFF. The chain couples TRBV11-2 to TRBJ1-1; 7 bases align to TRBD1. Germline assignment: CDR1 SGHAT and CDR2 FQNNGV. The CDR3 spans 16 residues. Unmatched junction bases numbered 13, after V lost 4 bases and J lost 5 bases.